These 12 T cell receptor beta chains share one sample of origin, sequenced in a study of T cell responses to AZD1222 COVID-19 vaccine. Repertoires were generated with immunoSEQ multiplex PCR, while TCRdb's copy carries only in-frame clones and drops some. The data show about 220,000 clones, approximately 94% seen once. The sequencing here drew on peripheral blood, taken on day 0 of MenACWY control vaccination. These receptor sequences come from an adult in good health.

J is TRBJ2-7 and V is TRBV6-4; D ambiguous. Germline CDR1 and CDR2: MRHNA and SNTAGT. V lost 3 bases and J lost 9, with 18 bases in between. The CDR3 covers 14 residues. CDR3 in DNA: TGTGCCAGCAGTGAATCAGGAAGCGCCACGAGGCAGTACTTC. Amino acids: CASSESGSATRQYF.

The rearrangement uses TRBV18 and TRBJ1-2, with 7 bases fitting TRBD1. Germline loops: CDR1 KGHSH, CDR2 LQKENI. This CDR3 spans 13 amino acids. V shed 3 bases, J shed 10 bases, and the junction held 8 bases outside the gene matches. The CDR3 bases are TGTGCCAGCTCACCGCCGGGACAGATGTTCTACACCTTC. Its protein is CASSPPGQMFYTF.

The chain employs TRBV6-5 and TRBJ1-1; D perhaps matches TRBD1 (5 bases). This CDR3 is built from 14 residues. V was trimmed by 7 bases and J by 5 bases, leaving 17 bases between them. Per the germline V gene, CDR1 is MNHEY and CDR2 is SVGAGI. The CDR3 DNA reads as TGTGCCAGCAAACGAACAGGATATGAAACTGAAGCTTTCTTT. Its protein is CASKRTGYETEAFF.

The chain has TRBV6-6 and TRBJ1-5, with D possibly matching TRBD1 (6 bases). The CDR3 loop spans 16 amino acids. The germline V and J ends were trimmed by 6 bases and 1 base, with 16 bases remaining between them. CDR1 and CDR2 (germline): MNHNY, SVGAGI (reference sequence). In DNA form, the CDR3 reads TGTGCCAGCAGCCCGGAGACAGGATCAAGCAATCAGCCCCAGCATTTT. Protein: CASSPETGSSNQPQHF.

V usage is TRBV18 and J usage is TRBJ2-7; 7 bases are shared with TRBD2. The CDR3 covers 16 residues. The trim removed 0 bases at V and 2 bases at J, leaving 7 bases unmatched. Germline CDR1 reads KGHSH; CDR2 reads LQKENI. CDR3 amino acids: CASSPPVGEGPYEQYF. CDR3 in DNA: TGTGCCAGCTCACCACCGGTGGGGGAGGGTCCCTACGAGCAGTACTTC.

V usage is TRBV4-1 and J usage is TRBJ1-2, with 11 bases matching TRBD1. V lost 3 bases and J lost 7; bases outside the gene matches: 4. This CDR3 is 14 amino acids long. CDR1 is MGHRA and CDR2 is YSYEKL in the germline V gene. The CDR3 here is CASSQPGQGVGYTF. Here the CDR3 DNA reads TGCGCCAGCAGCCAGCCGGGACAGGGGGTTGGCTACACCTTC.

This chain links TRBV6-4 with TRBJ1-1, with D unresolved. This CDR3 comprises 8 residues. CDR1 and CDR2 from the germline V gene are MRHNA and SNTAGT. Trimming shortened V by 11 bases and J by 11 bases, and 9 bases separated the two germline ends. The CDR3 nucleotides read TGTGCCTCCCAAGGGGCTTTCTTT. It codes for CASQGAFF.

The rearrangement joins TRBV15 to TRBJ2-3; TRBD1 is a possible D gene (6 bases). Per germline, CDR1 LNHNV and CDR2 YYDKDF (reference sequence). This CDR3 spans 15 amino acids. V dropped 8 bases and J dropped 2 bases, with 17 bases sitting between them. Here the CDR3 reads CATENRVGFTDTQYF. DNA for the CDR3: TGTGCCACCGAGAACAGGGTGGGGTTCACAGATACGCAGTATTTT.

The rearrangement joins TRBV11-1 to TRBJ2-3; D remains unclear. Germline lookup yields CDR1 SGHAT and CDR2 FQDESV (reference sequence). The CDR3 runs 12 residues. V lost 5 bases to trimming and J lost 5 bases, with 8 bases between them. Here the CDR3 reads CASSPGLDTQYF. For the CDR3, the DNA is TGTGCCAGCAGCCCTGGTCTAGATACGCAGTATTTT.

Here the CDR3 DNA reads TGTGCCAGCAGCCCCCAGACAGGGGCTTACTATGGCTACACCTTC. Translated: CASSPQTGAYYGYTF. This sequence joins TRBV5-6 and TRBJ1-2, with TRBD1 identical over 8 bases. The CDR3 has 15 amino acids. Germline lookup yields CDR1 SGHDT and CDR2 YYEEEE. V shed 4 bases, J shed 3 bases, and the junction held 8 bases outside the gene matches.

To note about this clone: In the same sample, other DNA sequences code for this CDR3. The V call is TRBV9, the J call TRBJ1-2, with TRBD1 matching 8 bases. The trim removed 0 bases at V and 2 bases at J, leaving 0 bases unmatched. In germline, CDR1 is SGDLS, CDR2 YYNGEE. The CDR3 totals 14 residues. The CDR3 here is CASSVGTGNYGYTF. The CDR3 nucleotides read TGTGCCAGCAGCGTAGGGACAGGGAACTATGGCTACACCTTC.

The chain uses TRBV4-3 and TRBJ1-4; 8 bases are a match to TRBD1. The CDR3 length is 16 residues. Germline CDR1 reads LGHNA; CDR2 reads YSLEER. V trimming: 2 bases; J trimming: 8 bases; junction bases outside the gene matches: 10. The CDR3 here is CASSQYLTGAGEKLFF. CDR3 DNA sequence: TGCGCCAGCAGCCAATACCTGACAGGGGCAGGCGAAAAACTGTTTTTT.